This T cell receptor (beta chain) was sequenced for a study of beta chain features in type 1 diabetes. Investigators reverse transcribed all isolated RNA, so they sequenced expressed TCRB transcripts. Produced via immunoSEQ multiplex PCR; TCRdb's table is partial and in-frame only. The profile covers over 600,000 clones, with 9.5% to 15% appearing a single time and around 0.12% taken by the ten largest. Overall study results and limits: The study found moderately but significantly shorter TCRB CDR3s in all four CD4+ subsets of Type 1 diabetes patients.

To note about this clone: Antigen: not known. Compared with germline, one end of the junction differs, possibly owing to a read error.

Germline V gene lookup returns CDR1 LNHDA and CDR2 SQIVND (reference sequence). The CDR3 contains 13 residues. The specimen sequenced was naive CD4+ T cells from blood. The chain uses TRBV19 and TRBJ2-3, with TRBD2 matching 9 bases. The TCR comes from a man aged 25 to 40 with type 1 diabetes. The CDR3 region has the DNA TGTGCCAGTACCGGGACTAGCAGAGATACGCAGTATTTT. Protein product: CASTGTSRDTQYF.